Listed here are 12 T cell receptor beta chains from one sample, sequenced in a study of T cell responses to AZD1222 COVID-19 vaccine. TCRdb keeps only in-frame clones here, not all; method: immunoSEQ multiplex PCR. The sample consists of around 160,000 clones, 88% of them appearing once. The sequences come from peripheral blood, collected on day 0 of AZD1222 vaccination. The origin of the receptors is an adult in good health.

The V call is TRBV11-2, the J call TRBJ2-7, with 8 nucleotides matching TRBD1. J gave up 6 bases and V 1 base, and 5 bases lay outside the gene matches. Germline assignment: CDR1 SGHAT and CDR2 FQNNGV. CDR3 length: 14 residues. Here the CDR3 DNA reads TGTGCCAGCAGCTTAGGGACAGGGTATAGCGAGCAGTACTTC. It specifies CASSLGTGYSEQYF.

This sequence joins TRBV27 and TRBJ2-5, with 8 bases that match TRBD2. V shed 8 bases, J shed 5 bases, and the junction held 13 bases outside the gene matches. This CDR3 is 15 amino acids long. Germline loops: CDR1 MNHEY, CDR2 SMNVEV (reference sequence). In DNA, the CDR3 is TGTGCCAGCGCCGAATGGAGCGGGGGCAGGGAGACCCAGTACTTC. This translates into CASAEWSGGRETQYF.

The chain uses TRBV10-1 and TRBJ2-2; no definite D call. With 6 bases removed from V and 1 base from J, the gap between germline ends came to 15 bases. This CDR3 comprises 16 residues. Germline lookup yields CDR1 WNHNN and CDR2 SYGVQD (reference sequence). The CDR3 spells CASRSMRALNTGELFF. CDR3 nucleotides: TGCGCCAGCAGATCCATGCGAGCCTTGAACACCGGGGAGCTGTTTTTT.

V gene TRBV29-1 combines with J gene TRBJ1-5; no reliable D call. This CDR3 has 12 amino acids. In germline, CDR1 is SQVTM, CDR2 ANQGSEA. Trimming removed 5 bases from V and 4 bases from J, with 9 bases in between. CDR3 amino acids: CSVREGNQPQHF. In nucleotides, the CDR3 is TGCAGCGTTAGGGAAGGTAATCAGCCCCAGCATTTT.

The chain carries TRBV6-2 or TRBV6-3 and TRBJ2-7, with D possibly being TRBD2 (5 bases). In germline, CDR1 is MNHEY, CDR2 SVGEGT. The CDR3 totals 14 residues. V dropped 2 bases and J dropped 5 bases, with 13 bases sitting between them. CDR3 amino acids: CASSYPLLDDEQYF. Here the CDR3 DNA reads TGTGCCAGCAGTTACCCCCTACTAGACGACGAGCAGTACTTC.

The CDR3 here is CASSLGGTLNTIYF. Here the CDR3 DNA reads TGTGCCAGCAGCTTAGGAGGGACACTAAACACCATATATTTT. The chain recombines TRBV7-2 with TRBJ1-3; the D gene is possibly TRBD1 (6 bases). Germline CDR1 reads SGHTA; CDR2 reads FQGNSA. The CDR3 loop spans 14 amino acids. V lost 1 base and J 6 bases, leaving 10 bases between the germline ends.

CDR3 amino acids: CASSLGGLYNEQFF. Written as DNA, the CDR3 is TGTGCCAGCAGCTTGGGAGGGCTTTACAATGAGCAGTTCTTC. This sequence joins TRBV5-4 and TRBJ2-1; D may be TRBD2 (5 bases). This CDR3 region has 14 residues. Germline CDR1 and CDR2: SGHNT and YYREEE (reference sequence). V was clipped by 0 bases and J by 4 bases, with 8 bases between them.

The chain links TRBV28 to TRBJ1-3; D uncertain. V lost 8 bases to trimming and J lost 4 bases, with 12 bases between them. Germline CDR1 reads MDHEN; CDR2 reads SYDVKM. The CDR3 contains 13 residues. The CDR3 sequence: CASLRTAGNTIYF. As DNA, the CDR3 is TGTGCCAGCCTCCGGACGGCCGGAAACACCATATATTTT. Variable domain in full (rest from reference TRBV28 and TRBJ1-3): DVKVTQSSRYLVKRTGEKVFLECVQDMDHENMFWYRQDPGLGLRLIYFSYDVKMKEKGDIPEGYSVSREKKERFSLILESASTNQTSMYLCASLRTAGNTIYFGEGSWLTVV.

The J gene is TRBJ2-1, the V gene TRBV4-2; 8 bases are shared with TRBD2. The CDR3 consists of 16 residues. Germline trimming cut 7 bases from V and 2 bases from J; bases unmatched to any gene: 10. The V gene's germline CDR1 is LGHNA and CDR2 YNFKEQ. The CDR3 is CASTFGGGVPYNEQFF. As DNA, the CDR3 is TGTGCCAGCACCTTCGGGGGGGGAGTCCCCTACAATGAGCAGTTCTTC.

The chain has TRBV7-6 and TRBJ1-1, with a tentative D call TRBD1 (6 bases). The V gene's germline CDR1 is SGHVS and CDR2 FNYEAQ. The V end was cut by 5 bases, the J end by 2 bases, with 15 bases between. The CDR3 spans 15 residues. The CDR3 region is CASSLTGTLNTEAFF. In nucleotides, the CDR3 is TGTGCCAGCAGCCTTACCGGGACACTAAACACTGAAGCTTTCTTT.

V usage is TRBV10-3 and J usage is TRBJ1-1; the D is unclear. The CDR3 loop spans 13 amino acids. Germline CDR1 and CDR2: ENHRY and SYGVKD. The germline V and J ends were trimmed by 5 bases and 4 bases, with 11 bases remaining between them. The CDR3 is CAISPLTGTEAFF. The CDR3 nucleotides read TGTGCCATCAGTCCACTTACCGGCACTGAAGCTTTCTTT.

This chain links TRBV6-2 or TRBV6-3 with TRBJ1-2, with a possible D match to TRBD1 (5 bases). The CDR3 spans 16 residues. The ends were cut back, 6 bases at V and 2 bases at J, with 19 bases in the middle. CDR1 is MNHEY, CDR2 SVGEGT, per germline. The CDR3 region is CASSPKSAGTNYGYTF. The CDR3 DNA sequence: TGTGCCAGCAGCCCAAAGTCGGCAGGGACGAACTATGGCTACACCTTC.